The 15 T cell receptor beta chains in this list originate from one sample, sequenced in a study of blood T cell repertoires in COVID-19. Here immunoSEQ multiplex PCR was the method, and the copy in TCRdb shows in-frame clones only, minus some. The data hold around 130,000 clones, with about 88% observed a single time. Sequenced input: PBMCs or T cells enriched from blood (not recorded which). The source is a woman aged 45 to 65 who had recovered from COVID-19.

The V gene is TRBV6-2 or TRBV6-3, the J gene TRBJ1-2; 7 bases align to TRBD1. The germline CDR1 and CDR2 sequences are MNHEY and SVGEGT. V was pared by 5 bases and J by 2 bases, with 14 bases of the junction left unmatched. The CDR3 spans 17 residues. Written as DNA, the CDR3 is TGTGCCAGCAGTGACGGGACAGTCGGACTAAAAAACTATGGCTACACCTTC. This sequence encodes CASSDGTVGLKNYGYTF.

The rearrangement joins TRBV10-3 to TRBJ2-7; 7 positions agree with TRBD1. J was trimmed by 7 bases and V by 10 bases; bases with no gene match: 13. Germline values: CDR1 ENHRY, CDR2 SYGVKD. The CDR3 loop spans 13 amino acids. The CDR3 nucleotides read TGTGCCACCAGGCCGACAGGGTCAGGAGAGCAGTACTTC. As protein: CATRPTGSGEQYF.

This clone was observed once. This sequence joins TRBV2 and TRBJ2-5; TRBD1 is a possible D gene (6 bases). The germline gives CDR1 SNHLY, CDR2 FYNNEI. The V end lost 8 bases, the J end lost 2 bases, and 18 bases lay between the germline ends. This CDR3 has 15 residues. CDR3 amino acids: CASGPDRDRQETQYF. The DNA of the CDR3 is TGTGCCAGCGGTCCCGATCGCGACAGGCAAGAGACCCAGTACTTC.

The gene calls are TRBV29-1 and TRBJ1-2, with D tentatively TRBD1 (6 bases). CDR1 is SQVTM, CDR2 ANQGSEA, per germline. V lost 4 bases, J lost 4 bases, and 13 bases lay in between. The CDR3 contains 13 residues. The CDR3 region has the DNA TGCAGCGTTGCAGCAGGGGAGGGCTATGGCTACACCTTC. Its translation: CSVAAGEGYGYTF.

The chain employs TRBV19 and TRBJ2-7; maybe TRBD2 (6 bases). The V end lost 4 bases, the J end lost 6 bases, and 13 bases lay between the germline ends. The germline gives CDR1 LNHDA, CDR2 SQIVND (reference sequence). CDR3 length: 13 amino acids. The DNA for the CDR3 is TGTGCCAGTAGTAGTGGGGACTCGTTCGAGCAGTACTTC. Amino acids: CASSSGDSFEQYF.

The chain uses TRBV6-2 or TRBV6-3 and TRBJ2-5; TRBD1 agrees at 7 bases. The germline V gene has CDR1 MNHEY and CDR2 SVGEGT. The CDR3 contains 15 residues. V was pared by 6 bases and J by 4 bases, with 11 bases of the junction left unmatched. The CDR3 coding sequence is TGTGCCAGCAGCAGTCGGACAGGTCGGGGAGAGACCCAGTACTTC. It translates to CASSSRTGRGETQYF.

The chain joins TRBV7-9 to TRBJ2-3; D is possibly TRBD2 (7 bases). The CDR3 totals 16 residues. Trimming pared 6 bases from V and 0 bases from J, leaving 16 bases between. Germline V gene data show CDR1 as SEHNR and CDR2 as FQNEAQ (reference sequence). The CDR3 DNA sequence: TGTGCCAGCAGGACTAGCCGGGGGGCTAGCACAGATACGCAGTATTTT. Translating it yields CASRTSRGASTDTQYF.

This sequence joins TRBV19 and TRBJ1-1; tentatively, D is TRBD1 (6 bases). The V gene's germline CDR1 is LNHDA and CDR2 SQIVND (reference sequence). The CDR3 totals 14 residues. Between the trimmed V and J ends, which lost 6 bases and 7 bases, there was a span of 18 bases. CDR3: CASSTRTERREAFF. The CDR3 DNA sequence: TGTGCCAGTAGCACTAGGACAGAACGCCGTGAAGCTTTCTTT.

The chain recombines TRBV6-4 with TRBJ1-6, with 7 bases fitting TRBD1. CDR1 and CDR2 (germline): MRHNA, SNTAGT. The V segment lost 6 bases and the J segment 6 bases; nucleotides outside the gene matches: 5. The CDR3 spans 14 residues. Written as DNA, the CDR3 is TGTGCCAGCAGGACCGGGACAGCTAATTCACCCCTCCACTTT. Its translation: CASRTGTANSPLHF.

The rearrangement uses TRBV5-1 and TRBJ1-1; D may be TRBD1 (5 bases). CDR1 SGHRS and CDR2 YFSETQ come from the germline V gene. The length of the CDR3 is 15 residues. Trimming pared 5 bases from V and 1 base from J, leaving 15 bases between. CDR3 sequence reads: CASSPAGNTNTEAFF. In DNA, the CDR3 is TGCGCCAGCAGTCCCGCAGGGAACACGAACACTGAAGCTTTCTTT.

The sample holds one count of this clone. The chain combines TRBV3-1 (or the pseudogene TRBV3-2) with TRBJ2-7; D might be TRBD1 (7 bases). Germline values: CDR1 LGHDT, CDR2 YNNKEL (reference sequence). This CDR3 spans 13 amino acids. Trimming cost V 4 bases and J 4 bases, with 11 bases left between them. The DNA of the CDR3 is TGTGCCAGCAGCCGGGACAGCGGGTACGAGCAGTACTTC. Amino acid sequence: CASSRDSGYEQYF.

The genes are TRBV24-1 and TRBJ2-2; TRBD1 aligns across 7 bases. Per germline, CDR1 KGHDR and CDR2 SFDVKD. V was pared by 10 bases and J by 0 bases, with 4 bases of the junction left unmatched. The CDR3 is made up of 14 amino acids. The CDR3 nucleotides read TGTGCCACAAGAGGGACAGCGAACACCGGGGAGCTGTTTTTT. Amino acids: CATRGTANTGELFF.

The chain recombines TRBV6-5 with TRBJ2-7, with 11 nucleotides matching TRBD1. Germline V gene sequence: CDR1 MNHEY, CDR2 SVGAGI. V was clipped by 3 bases and J by 5 bases; unmatched bases: 6. This CDR3 is built from 15 residues. The CDR3 nucleotides read TGTGCCAGCAGTTATTGGGACAGGGGGATCAACGAGCAGTACTTC. It yields the protein CASSYWDRGINEQYF.

The chain combines TRBV11-1 with TRBJ1-1, with 10 bases fitting TRBD1. J gave up 4 bases and V 7 bases, and 9 bases lay outside the gene matches. CDR3 length: 15 amino acids. Germline V gene sequence: CDR1 SGHAT, CDR2 FQDESV (reference sequence). The CDR3 nucleotides read TGTGCCAGCACCCTATCGACAGGGGGCGTCACTGAAGCTTTCTTT. As protein: CASTLSTGGVTEAFF.

The rearrangement uses TRBV5-1 and TRBJ2-7; D ambiguous. The CDR3 has 13 residues. The V and J ends lost 1 base and 2 bases respectively, with 7 bases between them. CDR1 is SGHRS, CDR2 YFSETQ, per germline. The CDR3 reads CASSLPGAYEQYF. The CDR3 DNA reads TGCGCCAGCAGCTTGCCAGGCGCCTACGAGCAGTACTTC. The full variable domain, completed using reference TRBV5-1 and TRBJ2-7, is KAGVTQTPRYLIKTRGQQVTLSCSPISGHRSVSWYQQTPGQGLQFLFEYFSETQRNKGNFPGRFSGRQFSNSRSEMNVSTLELGDSALYLCASSLPGAYEQYFGPGTRLTVT.